This record looks at one T cell receptor beta chain sequence and its context. This record belongs to a study of T cells in Graves' hyperthyroidism and ophthalmopathy. CDR1 is LGHDT and CDR2 is YNNKEL in the germline V gene (reference sequence). This CDR3 comprises 15 residues. V dropped 0 bases and J dropped 8 bases, with 16 bases sitting between them. There were TCR beta CDR3 regions amplified from RNA transcripts. HTBI primers were employed in a first-round RT-PCR of the TCR CDR3. TCRdb reprocessed the multiplex PCR reads via MiXCR and lists one record per CDR3 protein. Of 550,000 to 600,000 distinct CDR3 sequences in the sample, 14% were seen once.

This chain uses TRBV3-1 with TRBJ1-1; D is unclear. The receptor was isolated from a woman between 18 and 29 years old with Graves' ophthalmopathy. The sequencing sample was made of blood. The CDR3 nucleotides read TGTGCCAGCAGCCAAGATTCAGACTGGGGAGGCGAAGCTTTCTTT. Translation gives CASSQDSDWGGEAFF.